This T cell receptor beta chain comes out of a study of molecular identifiers for immune sequencing clone quantification. From approximately 20,000 to 1,000,000 sorted cells, naive CD8 libraries were generated with 10%, 30% or 50% RNA. Previously described methods and listed TCR primers were used for bulk TCR libraries. MiXCR, run by TCRdb on the PCR reads, gives a single entry per CDR3 protein. The sample yields more than 450,000 distinct CDR3 sequences, over 20% seen once. Comments on this clonotype: Its specificity is unknown.

Study-wide results and caveats: Clones above 20 RNA copies contained over 98% of effector molecules but under 1% of naive ones. Identical TCR molecules can share a barcode, and this sharing could underestimate highly expanded clone sizes.

The length of the CDR3 is 12 residues. V lost 8 bases and J lost 5, with 11 bases in between. Germline CDR1 and CDR2: MNHNY and SVGAGI (reference sequence). Sequencing was performed on naive CD8+ T cells from blood, with Jurkat cell RNA spiked in. Subset meaning: FACS-sorted CD8+CD4-CCR7+CD45RA+ naive T cells. The rearrangement joins TRBV6-6 to TRBJ2-3; the D gene is possibly TRBD2 (5 bases). This TCR came from a human donor in good health. Some libraries in this study had Jurkat cell RNA spiked in. CDR3 coding DNA: TGTGCCAGCCACACCGCGGGAGATACGCAGTATTTT. Translation: CASHTAGDTQYF.